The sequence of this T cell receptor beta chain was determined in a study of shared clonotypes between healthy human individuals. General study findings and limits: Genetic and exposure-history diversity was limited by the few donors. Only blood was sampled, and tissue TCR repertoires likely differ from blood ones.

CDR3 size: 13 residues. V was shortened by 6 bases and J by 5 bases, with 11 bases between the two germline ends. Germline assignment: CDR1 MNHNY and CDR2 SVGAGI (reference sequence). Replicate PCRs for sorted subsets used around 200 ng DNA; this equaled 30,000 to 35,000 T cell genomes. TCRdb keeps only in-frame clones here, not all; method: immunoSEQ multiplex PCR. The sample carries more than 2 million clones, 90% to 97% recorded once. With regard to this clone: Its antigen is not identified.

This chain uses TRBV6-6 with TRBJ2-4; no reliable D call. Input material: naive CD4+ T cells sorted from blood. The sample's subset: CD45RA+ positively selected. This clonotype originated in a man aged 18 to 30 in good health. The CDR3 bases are TGTGCCAGCAGACGGGTTGGGGAAAACATTCAGTACTTC. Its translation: CASRRVGENIQYF.